The TCR beta chain described here comes from a study of chemoradiotherapy in HPV16-positive cancers. In the study overall: Functional T-cell assays on two HPV16-positive patients' cells defined candidate HPV-specific clones and common TCR motifs.

Study-level points and caveats: HPV-specific T cells were functionally defined from only a couple of HPV16-positive patients. Candidate HPV-specific clones and E7-related TCR motifs grew in tumor during treatment.

Of note for this clone: Its antigen is not known.

The V end was cut by 5 bases, the J end by 7 bases, with 12 bases between. Germline V gene lookup returns CDR1 SNHLY and CDR2 FYNNEI. The CDR3 consists of 13 residues. Over chemoradiotherapy, repertoires were sampled more than once. Method: immunoSEQ multiplex PCR; TCRdb's copy keeps in-frame clones and lacks some. This table has some 17,000 clones, around nine tenths appearing once. Sequencing used blood, obtained from a patient who underwent chemoradiotherapy. V gene TRBV2 combines with J gene TRBJ2-1; D tentatively reads TRBD1 or TRBD2 (6 bases each). This receptor was identified in a human donor with HPV-associated anogenital cancer. This CDR3 reads CASSLEGGNEQFF. The CDR3 DNA reads as TGTGCCAGCAGTCTAGAAGGGGGGAATGAGCAGTTCTTC.